These T cell receptor beta chains were read from a single sample in a study of early T cells in non-severe SARS-CoV-2 infection. TCRdb processed the 5' RACE reads anew with MiXCR; each CDR3 protein has one entry. The sample includes fewer than 55,000 distinct CDR3 sequences, roughly 4% of them seen just once. Input material: whole blood. All receptors derive from an adult who was a healthcare worker with PCR-confirmed SARS-CoV-2 infection or an uninfected control (not recorded which). Each CDR3 is given with its conserved first and last residue. A D gene is named only where the DNA matches it firmly. A row's size may be missing; if present it is once, few, many or a size class.

j_gene	d_gene	abundance	v_gene	CDR3nt	CDR3aa
TRBJ2-3	NA	many	TRBV13	TGTGCCAGCAGCCCCAGGGTCGGAGATACGCAGTATTTT	CASSPRVGDTQYF
TRBJ2-1	NA	NA	TRBV11-2	TGTGCCAGCAGCTTAGATGCCGGACAGGAGCAGTTCTTC	CASSLDAGQEQFF
TRBJ2-5	NA	many	TRBV3-1	TGTGCCAGCAGCCAAGACTGGGGGCGGGAGACCCAGTACTTC	CASSQDWGRETQYF
TRBJ2-7	NA	many	TRBV10-2	TGCGCCAGCAGCCCAGGGCTTGGGTACGAGCAGTACTTC	CASSPGLGYEQYF
TRBJ2-2	TRBD2	NA	TRBV6-5	TGTGCCACAGGACTAGCGGGAGGGGGCACCGGGGAGCTGTTTTTT	CATGLAGGGTGELFF
TRBJ2-7	TRBD1	many	TRBV19	TGTGCCAGTAGGCAGACAGGGGGCAGCTCCTACGAGCAGTACTTC	CASRQTGGSSYEQYF
TRBJ2-1	TRBD2	many	TRBV19	TGTGCCAGTTCCGGACTAGCGGGAGGCAATGAGCAGTTCTTC	CASSGLAGGNEQFF
TRBJ2-5	TRBD2	many	TRBV12-3/TRBV12-4	TGTGCCTGCGGGACTAGCGGGGGAGAGACCCAGTACTTC	CACGTSGGETQYF
TRBJ1-2	TRBD1	NA	TRBV29-1	TGCAGCGCCCCACACGGGACAGGGGTTAACTATGGCTACACCTTC	CSAPHGTGVNYGYTF
TRBJ2-5	NA	NA	TRBV11-2	TGTGCCAGCAGCCAGAATTACGAGACCCAGTACTTC	CASSQNYETQYF
TRBJ2-1	TRBD1	many	TRBV10-3	TGTGCCATCAGTGAGCCCGAGACAGGGGCCAACAATGAGCAGTTCTTC	CAISEPETGANNEQFF
TRBJ1-5	NA	many	TRBV15	TGTGCCACCAGCAGAGCCGCGGGTAATCAGCCCCAGCATTTT	CATSRAAGNQPQHF
TRBJ2-3	TRBD2	few	TRBV5-1	TGCGCCAGCAGCTTGGACCCGGGACAGATCTTCCCGAGAACTAGCGGGAGCGGCACAGATACGCAGTATTTT	CASSLDPGQIFPRTSGSGTDTQYF
TRBJ2-2	NA	many	TRBV11-2	TGTGCCAGCAGCCCTACAGGGTCGCACACCGGGGAGCTGTTTTTT	CASSPTGSHTGELFF
TRBJ2-7	NA	many	TRBV30	TGTGCCTGGAGTCTCCGACGGAGGGGGCTCCGGCACGAGCAGTACTTC	CAWSLRRRGLRHEQYF
TRBJ2-3	TRBD2	many	TRBV11-2	TGTGCCAGCAAATATGGGACTAGCGGGGGGCCGTCCACAGATACGCAGTATTTT	CASKYGTSGGPSTDTQYF
TRBJ2-6	NA	many	TRBV6-6	TGTGCCAGCAGTTACGGGGGAGCCCTGACTTTC	CASSYGGALTF
TRBJ2-3	NA	many	TRBV9	TGTGCCAGCAGCCCAAGACAGGATAGGGGCACAGATACGCAGTATTTT	CASSPRQDRGTDTQYF
TRBJ2-5	TRBD2	many	TRBV11-2	TGTGCCAGCAGCTTAGGGACTAGCGGGAGGGCCCAAGAGACCCAGTACTTC	CASSLGTSGRAQETQYF
TRBJ2-1	TRBD2	many	TRBV20-1	TGCAGTGCTAGGCTGACACTAGCGGGAGAGATGTTCTTC	CSARLTLAGEMFF
TRBJ2-7	TRBD1	NA	TRBV10-3	TGTGCCATCACCGAAGACAGGGACCACGAGCAGTACTTC	CAITEDRDHEQYF
TRBJ2-3	TRBD2	many	TRBV19	TGTGCCAGTAGTTCCAGGACTAGCGACGGCACAGATACGCAGTATTTT	CASSSRTSDGTDTQYF
TRBJ1-3	NA	NA	TRBV10-1	TGCGCCAACAGTTCAGGGGATAGCTCTGGAAACACCATATATTTT	CANSSGDSSGNTIYF
TRBJ1-5	NA	many	TRBV20-1	TGCAGTGCTAGAGAGGGACTCACCTTTAATCAGCCCCAGCATTTT	CSAREGLTFNQPQHF
TRBJ2-5	NA	NA	TRBV7-8	TGTGCCAGCAGCTTAGGATCAGGGGACCAAGAGACCCAGTACTTC	CASSLGSGDQETQYF
TRBJ1-4	NA	many	TRBV5-6	TGTGCCAGCAGCTTGGCCTCTGAGATTAATGAAAAACTGTTTTTT	CASSLASEINEKLFF
TRBJ2-1	NA	many	TRBV29-1	TGCAGCGCCCATCTTGGAGGGGGAGGGGGCGCATACAATGAGCAGTTCTTC	CSAHLGGGGGAYNEQFF
TRBJ2-7	NA	NA	TRBV21-1	TGTGCCAGCAGCACCCGGGAACACCCGCCGGGACTCGAGCAGTACTTC	CASSTREHPPGLEQYF
TRBJ2-5	NA	few	TRBV20-1	TGCAGTGCAAATCCAGGACATGTCCAAGAGACCCAGTACTTC	CSANPGHVQETQYF